The clone carrying this T cell receptor beta chain occurred many times. Trimming pared 5 bases from V and 0 bases from J, leaving 19 bases between. The V gene's germline CDR1 is MNHEY and CDR2 SVGAGI. This CDR3 has 17 residues. These data come from a study of molecular identifiers for immune sequencing clone quantification. Each CDR3 protein is one row after TCRdb ran MiXCR on the PCR reads. This sample has 300,000 to 350,000 distinct CDR3 sequences, with over 20% found just once. The receptor was isolated from a human donor in good health. Some libraries in this study had Jurkat cell RNA spiked in. Sequencing was performed on naive CD8+ T cells from blood, with Jurkat cell RNA spiked in. Noted subset: FACS-sorted CD8+CD4-CCR7+CD45RA+ naive T cells. The chain links TRBV6-5 to TRBJ1-1; D unresolved. This CDR3 is CASSEWTVRGMNTEAFF. The CDR3 coding sequence is TGTGCCAGCAGTGAGTGGACCGTTCGAGGGATGAACACTGAAGCTTTCTTT.